This TCR beta chain was recorded in a study of blood T cell repertoires in COVID-19. Study context: Sites in the United States, Italy and Spain provided acute and convalescent COVID-19 samples. Sources were T cells, B-cell-depleted T cells, or PBMCs; the material itself was cDNA or gDNA.

All enrollees were about 18 to 89 years old and from under 25 US areas. Categorization into cohorts depended on clinical history that participants reported. After removal of 4 bases from V and 3 bases from J, the junction contained 8 bases not matched to a gene. This CDR3 region has 15 residues. Germline V lookup: CDR1 GTSNPN, CDR2 SVGIG (reference sequence). Repertoires were generated with immunoSEQ multiplex PCR, while TCRdb's copy carries only in-frame clones and drops some. The sample holds around 200,000 clones, 75% to 90% seen once. The sequencing sample was made of PBMCs or T cells enriched from blood (not recorded which). J is TRBJ1-5 and V is TRBV30, with 8 bases identical to TRBD1. The sequence derives from a man younger than 45 who had recovered from COVID-19. The CDR3 sequence: CAWIGRGPSNQPQHF. CDR3 bases: TGTGCCTGGATTGGCAGGGGGCCTTCCAATCAGCCCCAGCATTTT.